This T cell receptor (beta chain) was captured in a study of regulatory T cells in long-lasting Graves disease. Turning to the study itself: Prior antithyroid drug treatment in newly diagnosed Graves' patients lasted under 3 months.

Construction of the TCR beta libraries employed iRepertoire HTBI primers in conjunction with Arm-PCR of CDR3 regions. One entry per CDR3 protein results from TCRdb running MiXCR on the multiplex PCR reads. The sample includes 500,000 to 700,000 distinct CDR3 sequences, roughly 15% of them seen just once. The time point was: newly diagnosed GD, antithyroid drugs for less than 3 months. Following extraction of RNA from PBMCs, that RNA was used to make the TCR library. The CDR3 loop spans 18 amino acids. Germline assignment: CDR1 SGHNT and CDR2 YYREEE (reference sequence). Trimming left V 4 bases short and J 3 bases short, with 25 bases between. These data were also filed under a second study, of T cells in Graves' hyperthyroidism and ophthalmopathy. From that paper: When the TCR CDR3 underwent first-round RT-PCR, the HTBI primer set was used.

The sequence was obtained from a woman aged 30 to 39 with Graves disease. The rearrangement links TRBV5-4 to TRBJ1-1, with D possibly TRBD1 on 5 matching bases. The source material was peripheral blood mononuclear cells (PBMCs), sampled at new diagnosis, from a patient treated with antithyroid drugs. CDR3 amino acids: CASSPNPGGVGPYTEAFF. Written as DNA, the CDR3 is TGTGCCAGCAGCCCGAACCCCGGGGGAGTGGGCCCGTACACTGAAGCTTTCTTT.